The clone carrying this T cell receptor beta chain was detected only once. V gave up 5 bases and J gave up 7 bases, with 20 bases separating them. CDR1 SGHTA and CDR2 FQGNSA come from the germline V gene. The CDR3 has 15 residues. The sample belongs to a study of siplizumab effects on memory and regulatory T cells. Every sample had some 100,000 of its TCR templates assayed. Profiling relied on immunoSEQ multiplex PCR, and the TCRdb table lists in-frame clones only, not all of them. Of over 85,000 clones in the sample, roughly 92% were seen once. The clonotype originates from a human donor in good health. The chain recombines TRBV7-2 with TRBJ1-2, with D possibly being TRBD1 (5 bases). Source material: CD4+ T cells sorted from blood. CDR3 protein: CASSPRGREGPGYTF. The CDR3, as DNA: TGTGCCAGCAGCCCCCGTGGCAGGGAAGGGCCTGGCTACACCTTC.